This is a list of T cell receptor beta chains from one sample in a study of blood T cell repertoires in COVID-19. Produced via immunoSEQ multiplex PCR; TCRdb's table is partial and in-frame only. The top ten hold 7% to 10% of the sample, which has roughly 140,000 clones, more than 75% seen once. Sequencing used peripheral blood. All receptors come from a woman aged 60-75 years with COVID-19, enrolled during active disease. Each CDR3 is given with its conserved first and last residue. A D gene is named only where the DNA matches it firmly. Size is omitted from some rows. Given values are once, few, many or a class for expanded clones.

>.|TRBJ1-2|.|TRBV24-1
CATSDPPENLEGYTF
TGTGCCACCAGTGACCCGCCCGAAAACCTGGAGGGCTACACCTTC
>few|TRBJ1-4|.|TRBV5-8
CASTSIGAANEKLFF
TGTGCCAGCACCTCAATCGGCGCGGCTAATGAAAAACTGTTTTTT
>.|TRBJ2-1|TRBD2|TRBV5-1
CASSRLAGDEQFF
TGCGCCAGCAGCAGGCTAGCGGGGGATGAGCAGTTCTTC
>.|TRBJ2-5|TRBD2|TRBV7-2
CASSLGHRGSETQYF
TGTGCCAGCAGCTTAGGACATCGCGGGAGCGAGACCCAGTACTTC
>.|TRBJ2-3|TRBD1|TRBV6-2/TRBV6-3
CASSPRTGGLADTQYF
TGTGCCAGCAGCCCCCGGACAGGGGGACTCGCAGATACGCAGTATTTT
>.|TRBJ2-3|.|TRBV19
CASRKSGSSDTQYF
TGTGCCAGTAGGAAGAGCGGTTCGTCGGATACGCAGTATTTT
>.|TRBJ1-1|TRBD1|TRBV3-1/TRBV3-2
CASTTRRGQKNTEAFF
TGTGCCAGCACCACCCGAAGGGGACAGAAGAACACTGAAGCTTTCTTT
>.|TRBJ2-3|.|TRBV5-1
CASSPGRGPPDTQYF
TGCGCCAGCAGCCCCGGGAGGGGGCCCCCAGATACGCAGTATTTT
>.|TRBJ2-3|TRBD1|TRBV29-1
CSVSGTAGSTDTQYF
TGCAGCGTTTCCGGGACAGCTGGGAGCACAGATACGCAGTATTTT
>.|TRBJ2-3|.|TRBV6-6
CASSRPGDEDTQYF
TGTGCCAGCAGTCGACCGGGGGACGAGGATACGCAGTATTTT
>.|TRBJ2-7|.|TRBV20-1
CSATFYEQYF
TGCAGTGCTACCTTTTACGAGCAGTACTTC
>.|TRBJ2-2|TRBD2|TRBV2
CASRQGRAITGELFF
TGTGCCAGCCGGCAAGGGAGGGCGATCACCGGGGAGCTGTTTTTT
>.|TRBJ2-1|TRBD2|TRBV24-1
CATSSSGIYNEQFF
TGTGCCACCAGTTCTAGCGGGATATACAATGAGCAGTTCTTC
>.|TRBJ1-5|.|TRBV7-9
CASSREINQPQHF
TGTGCCAGCAGCCGTGAGATCAATCAGCCCCAGCATTTT
>.|TRBJ2-3|TRBD2|TRBV18
CASSPVRLARDTQYF
TGTGCCAGCTCACCAGTGAGACTAGCAAGGGATACGCAGTATTTT
>.|TRBJ2-1|.|TRBV14
CASSLIDSSYNEQFF
TGTGCCAGCAGCCTTATCGACAGCTCCTACAATGAGCAGTTCTTC
>once|TRBJ2-5|TRBD2|TRBV9
CASSVGGRGGLETQYF
TGTGCCAGCAGCGTAGGAGGGCGGGGGGGCCTCGAGACCCAGTACTTC
>.|TRBJ2-7|TRBD1|TRBV6-5
CASRWDRGEQYF
TGTGCCAGCAGGTGGGACAGGGGCGAGCAGTACTTC
>.|TRBJ1-2|TRBD1|TRBV2
CASSYSWTGTNYGYTF
TGTGCCAGCAGTTATTCTTGGACAGGCACTAACTATGGCTACACCTTC
>.|TRBJ1-2|TRBD1|TRBV9
CASSVQDRAYGYTF
TGTGCCAGCAGCGTACAGGACAGGGCGTATGGCTACACCTTC
>.|TRBJ2-5|.|TRBV5-1
CASSFTPGNQETQYF
TGCGCCAGCAGCTTCACCCCGGGTAACCAAGAGACCCAGTACTTC
>.|TRBJ2-5|.|TRBV29-1
CSSRGAGETQYF
TGCAGCTCTCGGGGGGCCGGGGAGACCCAGTACTTC
>.|TRBJ1-2|.|TRBV12-3/TRBV12-4
CASRAGYRGYTF
TGTGCCAGCAGGGCAGGGTACCGCGGCTACACCTTC
>.|TRBJ1-2|.|TRBV7-9
CASSVDTLYGYTF
TGTGCCAGCAGCGTCGACACACTCTATGGCTACACCTTC
>.|TRBJ1-1|TRBD1|TRBV18
CASSLPGQGGGTEAFF
TGTGCCAGCTCGCTGCCGGGACAGGGAGGCGGCACTGAAGCTTTCTTT
>.|TRBJ1-1|.|TRBV20-1
CSASPGPEAFF
TGCAGTGCTAGCCCAGGGCCTGAAGCTTTCTTT
>.|TRBJ1-6|TRBD1|TRBV3-1/TRBV3-2
CASSLNRGSPLHF
TGTGCCAGCAGCTTGAACAGGGGCTCACCCCTCCACTTT
>.|TRBJ2-3|.|TRBV19
CASSIGVQGGADTQYF
TGTGCCAGTAGTATAGGTGTACAGGGAGGGGCAGATACGCAGTATTTT
>.|TRBJ1-1|.|TRBV7-8
CASSYQVGLGDTEAFF
TGTGCCAGCAGTTACCAGGTTGGCCTAGGGGACACTGAAGCTTTCTTT
>.|TRBJ1-5|TRBD1|TRBV15
CATSRGQGTTYQPQHF
TGTGCCACCAGCAGAGGACAGGGGACCACCTATCAGCCCCAGCATTTT
>.|TRBJ1-5|.|TRBV4-2
CASSQDGGGTQPQHF
TGTGCCAGCAGCCAAGATGGGGGGGGAACTCAGCCCCAGCATTTT
>.|TRBJ2-2|.|TRBV1
CTSSQDKLASYTGELFF
TGCACCAGCAGCCAAGATAAACTAGCGAGCTACACCGGGGAGCTGTTTTTT
>.|TRBJ1-5|TRBD1|TRBV6-5
CASRPTGQKNQPQHF
TGTGCCAGCAGGCCCACGGGACAGAAAAATCAGCCCCAGCATTTT
>.|TRBJ1-2|TRBD1|TRBV27
CASSQEGGNYGYTF
TGTGCCAGCAGTCAGGAAGGGGGCAACTATGGCTACACCTTC
>.|TRBJ2-2|.|TRBV4-1
CASRRDPGAGELFF
TGCGCCAGCAGAAGAGATCCCGGGGCCGGGGAGCTGTTTTTT
>.|TRBJ2-2|.|TRBV19
CASSIAFTGELFF
TGTGCCAGTAGTATAGCCTTCACCGGGGAGCTGTTTTTT
>.|TRBJ1-1|.|TRBV5-1
CASSPRTTNTEAFF
TGCGCCAGCAGCCCCCGGACAACGAACACTGAAGCTTTCTTT
>.|TRBJ1-2|TRBD1|TRBV19
CASSEGAGYGYTF
TGTGCCAGTAGCGAGGGGGCGGGCTATGGCTACACCTTC
>.|TRBJ1-3|.|TRBV19
CASTADSVGNTIYF
TGTGCCAGTACCGCGGACAGCGTTGGAAACACCATATATTTT
>once|TRBJ1-1|.|TRBV6-1
CASSDPRGNTEAFF
TGTGCCAGCAGTGACCCCCGGGGGAACACTGAAGCTTTCTTT
>few|TRBJ1-6|.|TRBV9
CASSVVGSSYNSPLHF
TGTGCCAGCAGCGTAGTGGGGAGCTCCTATAATTCACCCCTCCACTTT
>.|TRBJ1-2|TRBD1|TRBV18
CASSLTGGSGYTF
TGTGCCAGCTCACTCACAGGGGGCTCTGGCTACACCTTC
>.|TRBJ1-2|TRBD1|TRBV5-8
CASSRMTGGYGYTF
TGTGCCAGCAGCCGCATGACAGGGGGCTATGGCTACACCTTC
>.|TRBJ2-3|TRBD2|TRBV9
CASTVTSGGGTSTDTQYF
TGTGCCAGCACGGTGACTAGCGGGGGGGGTACTAGCACAGATACGCAGTATTTT
>.|TRBJ2-5|TRBD2|TRBV6-2/TRBV6-3
CASSRGRGETQYF
TGTGCCAGCAGCCGCGGGAGGGGGGAGACCCAGTACTTC
>.|TRBJ2-2|TRBD1|TRBV5-1
CASSLGVRTGDAGELFF
TGCGCCAGCAGCTTGGGAGTGCGGACAGGGGACGCCGGGGAGCTGTTTTTT
>.|TRBJ2-1|TRBD2|TRBV7-6
CASSLAGGRDEQFF
TGTGCCAGCAGTCTAGCGGGGGGGCGGGATGAGCAGTTCTTC
>.|TRBJ1-1|TRBD1|TRBV11-2
CASSWDRAEAFF
TGTGCCAGCAGCTGGGACAGGGCTGAAGCTTTCTTT
>.|TRBJ1-2|TRBD1|TRBV7-6
CASSSGTGNYGYTF
TGTGCCAGCAGCTCCGGGACAGGGAACTATGGCTACACCTTC
>.|TRBJ2-3|.|TRBV29-1
CSVERASGRKDTQYF
TGCAGCGTTGAGCGGGCGTCCGGAAGAAAAGATACGCAGTATTTT
>.|TRBJ2-2|TRBD2|TRBV5-5
CASSLAGSGGFGELFF
TGTGCCAGCAGCTTGGCCGGCAGCGGGGGTTTTGGGGAGCTGTTTTTT
>.|TRBJ1-4|.|TRBV30
CAWSVSQTNEKLFF
TGTGCCTGGAGTGTAAGTCAGACTAATGAAAAACTGTTTTTT
>.|TRBJ1-2|.|TRBV7-9
CASSSGYGGYTF
TGTGCCAGCAGCTCGGGGTACGGTGGCTACACCTTC
>.|TRBJ1-1|.|TRBV19
CASRPTGSRTEAFF
TGTGCCAGTAGACCAACAGGATCTCGGACTGAAGCTTTCTTT
>.|TRBJ1-2|TRBD1|TRBV29-1
CSVDTGGRGSYGYTF
TGCAGCGTTGACACAGGGGGTAGGGGGTCCTATGGCTACACCTTC
>.|TRBJ1-4|TRBD1|TRBV5-1
CASSLSETGVEKLFF
TGCGCCAGCAGCTTGTCCGAGACAGGGGTTGAAAAACTGTTTTTT